The clone carrying this TCR beta chain was seen a handful of times. Antigen: not known. This entry belongs to a study of T cell repertoires in cytomegalovirus infection. TCRdb processed the reads anew with MiXCR; each CDR3 protein has one entry. Of about 920,000 distinct CDR3 sequences listed, around 30% are singletons. Unmatched junction bases numbered 10, after V lost 3 bases and J lost 0 bases. There are 18 residues in the CDR3. The chain is built from TRBV12-3 or TRBV12-4 and TRBJ2-3, with 9 bases matching TRBD1. This clonotype was sampled from a human donor in good health (CMV status not recorded). Some clones in this sample may be carry-over from other donors' samples. This specimen consisted of cultured CD8+ T cells from PBMCs, obtained from culture after CMV antigen stimulation. CDR3: CASSFMGQGTISTDTQYF. CDR3 in DNA: TGTGCCAGCAGTTTTATGGGACAGGGTACAATTAGCACAGATACGCAGTATTTT.